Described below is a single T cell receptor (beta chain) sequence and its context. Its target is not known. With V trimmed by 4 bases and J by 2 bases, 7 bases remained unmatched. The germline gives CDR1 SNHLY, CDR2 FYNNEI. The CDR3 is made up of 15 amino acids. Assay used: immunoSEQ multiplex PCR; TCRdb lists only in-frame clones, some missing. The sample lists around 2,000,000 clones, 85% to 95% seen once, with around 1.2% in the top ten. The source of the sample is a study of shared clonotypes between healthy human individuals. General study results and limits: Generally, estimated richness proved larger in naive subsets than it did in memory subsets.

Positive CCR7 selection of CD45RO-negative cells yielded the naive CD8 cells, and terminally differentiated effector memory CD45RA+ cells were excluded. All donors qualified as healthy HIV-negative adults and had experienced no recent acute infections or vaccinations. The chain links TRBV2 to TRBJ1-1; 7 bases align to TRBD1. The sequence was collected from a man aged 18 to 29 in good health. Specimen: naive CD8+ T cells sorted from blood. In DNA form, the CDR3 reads TGTGCCAGCAGTGGCCAAGGGGGCCCAAACACTGAAGCTTTCTTT. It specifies CASSGQGGPNTEAFF.